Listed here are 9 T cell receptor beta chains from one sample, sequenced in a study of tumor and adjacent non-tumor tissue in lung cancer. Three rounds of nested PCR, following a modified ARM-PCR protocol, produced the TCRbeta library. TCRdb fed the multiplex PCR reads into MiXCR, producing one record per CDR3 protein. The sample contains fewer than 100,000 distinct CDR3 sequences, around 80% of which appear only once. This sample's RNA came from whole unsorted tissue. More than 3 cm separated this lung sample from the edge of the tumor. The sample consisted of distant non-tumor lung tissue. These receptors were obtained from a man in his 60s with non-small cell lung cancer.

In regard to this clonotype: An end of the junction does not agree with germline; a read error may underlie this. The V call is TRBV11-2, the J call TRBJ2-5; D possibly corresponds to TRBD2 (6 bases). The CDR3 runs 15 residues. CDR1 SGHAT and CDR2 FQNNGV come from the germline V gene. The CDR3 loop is CASSLDQSGRESQNF. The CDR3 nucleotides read TGTGCCAGCAGCTTGGACCAGAGCGGACGGGAGAGCCAGAACTTC.

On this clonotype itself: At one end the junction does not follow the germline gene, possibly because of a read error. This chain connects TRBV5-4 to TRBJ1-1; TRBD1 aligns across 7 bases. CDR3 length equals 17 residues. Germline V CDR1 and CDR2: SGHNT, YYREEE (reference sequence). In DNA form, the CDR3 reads TGCGCCAGCAGGACCGGTCGACAGGGACGAGGCGACACTGAAGCTTTCTTT. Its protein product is CASRTGRQGRGDTEAFF.

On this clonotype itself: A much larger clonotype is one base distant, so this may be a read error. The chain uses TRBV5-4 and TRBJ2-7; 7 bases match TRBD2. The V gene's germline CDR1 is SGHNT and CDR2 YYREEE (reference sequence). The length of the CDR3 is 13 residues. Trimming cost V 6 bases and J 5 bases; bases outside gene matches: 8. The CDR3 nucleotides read TGTGCCAGCAACACCGGACTAGTCCACGAGCAGTACTTC. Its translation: CASNTGLVHEQYF.

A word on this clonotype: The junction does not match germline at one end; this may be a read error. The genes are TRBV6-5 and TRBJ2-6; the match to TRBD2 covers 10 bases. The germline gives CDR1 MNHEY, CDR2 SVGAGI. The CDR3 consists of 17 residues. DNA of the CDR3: TGTGTCAGCAGCCTAGCGGGAGCCAACTCTGGGGGCAACGTCCTGACTTTC. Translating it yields CVSSLAGANSGGNVLTF.

Here the CDR3 reads CASSWGGSRETQYF. The CDR3 nucleotides are TGTGCCAGCAGCTGGGGAGGGAGCCGGGAGACCCAGTACTTC. This sequence joins TRBV11-2 and TRBJ2-5; 7 bases line up with TRBD2. V lost 4 bases, J lost 5 bases, and 7 bases stayed unmatched. Germline V gene lookup returns CDR1 SGHAT and CDR2 FQNNGV. The CDR3 has 14 residues.

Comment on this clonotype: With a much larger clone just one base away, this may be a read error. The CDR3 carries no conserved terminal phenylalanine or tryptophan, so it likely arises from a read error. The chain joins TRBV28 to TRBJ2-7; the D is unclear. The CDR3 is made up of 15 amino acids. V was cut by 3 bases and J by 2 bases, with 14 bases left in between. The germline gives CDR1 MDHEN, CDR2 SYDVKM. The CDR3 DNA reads TGTGCCAGCAGTTTGGAGTCGGTTGGTACCTACGAGCAGTACTTG. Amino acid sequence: CASSLESVGTYEQYL.

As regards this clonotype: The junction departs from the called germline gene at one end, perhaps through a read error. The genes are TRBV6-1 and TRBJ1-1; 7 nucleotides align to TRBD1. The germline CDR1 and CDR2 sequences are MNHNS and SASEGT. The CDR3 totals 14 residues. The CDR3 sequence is CASSEDRGDTEVSF. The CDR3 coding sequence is TGTGCCAGCAGTGAAGACAGGGGTGACACTGAAGTTTCCTTT.

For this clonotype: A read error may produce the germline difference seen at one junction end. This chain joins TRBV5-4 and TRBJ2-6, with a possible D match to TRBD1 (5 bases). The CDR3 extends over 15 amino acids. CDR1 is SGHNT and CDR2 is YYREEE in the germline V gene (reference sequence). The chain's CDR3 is CASIDRSSGANVLSF. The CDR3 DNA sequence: TGTGCCAGCATCGACAGAAGCTCTGGGGCCAATGTCCTGAGTTTC. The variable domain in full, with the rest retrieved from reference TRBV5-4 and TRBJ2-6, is ETGVTQSPTHLIKTRGQQVTLRCSSQSGHNTVSWYQQALGQGPQFIFQYYREEENGRGNFPPRFSGLQFPNYSSELNVNALELDDSALYLCASIDRSSGANVLSFGAGSRLTVL.

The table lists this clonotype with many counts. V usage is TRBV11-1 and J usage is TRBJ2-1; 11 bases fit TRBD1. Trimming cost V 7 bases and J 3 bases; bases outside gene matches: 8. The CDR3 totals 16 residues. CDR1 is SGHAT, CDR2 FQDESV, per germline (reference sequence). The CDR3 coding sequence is TGTGCCAGCAACCATGCCGGGACAGGGGGCTACAATGAGCAGTTCTTC. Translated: CASNHAGTGGYNEQFF.